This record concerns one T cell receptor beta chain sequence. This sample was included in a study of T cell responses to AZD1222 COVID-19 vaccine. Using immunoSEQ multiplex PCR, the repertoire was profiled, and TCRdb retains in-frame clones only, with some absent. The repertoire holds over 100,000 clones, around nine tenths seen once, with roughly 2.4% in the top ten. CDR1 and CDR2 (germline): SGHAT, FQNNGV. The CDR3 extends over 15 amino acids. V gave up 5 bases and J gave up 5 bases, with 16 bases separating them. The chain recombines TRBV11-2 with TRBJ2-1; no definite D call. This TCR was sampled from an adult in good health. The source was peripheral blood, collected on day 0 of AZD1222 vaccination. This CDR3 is CASSHFRTGDNEQFF. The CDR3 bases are TGTGCCAGCAGCCACTTTAGGACCGGCGACAATGAGCAGTTCTTC.